These 23 T cell receptor beta chains were all obtained from the same sample, sequenced in a study of T-cell memory formation after mild COVID-19 (dated by TCRdb to the early 2020s). Library method: 5' RACE. The sequencer listed for this sample is Illumina NovaSeq 6000. TCRdb reprocessing: public reads trimmed at Q25 with fastp, clones called with MiXCR, in-frame beta chains kept. Each CDR3 protein gets just one entry, which takes the most common genes and DNA from the rows behind it. Across this sample there are about 560,000 distinct CDR3 sequences, with approximately 19% seen only once. Around 11% of the sample rests with the top ten. Sequencing used PBMCs or a T cell subset sorted from them (not recorded which). These receptors were taken from an adult woman who had mild COVID-19 (a few samples of this study predate the infection). The sample titles of this study are shuffled in the database, so cell type and time point are left out; the donor was told from shared clones.

The chain links TRBV15 to TRBJ2-7, with D maybe TRBD2 (5 bases). Trimming removed 1 base at V and 0 bases at J, with 10 bases between. Germline CDR1 is LNHNV and CDR2 is YYDKDF (reference sequence). The CDR3 has 15 residues. As DNA, the CDR3 is TGTGCCACCAGCAGAGGAGGGAGTATCTCCTACGAGCAGTACTTC. Translation: CATSRGGSISYEQYF.

This clonotype was found a few times. The rearrangement links TRBV5-1 to TRBJ1-1; 7 positions match TRBD1. The CDR3 is made up of 10 amino acids. CDR1 is SGHRS, CDR2 YFSETQ, per germline. CDR3 in DNA: TGCGGAGACAGGGACACTGAAGCTTTCTTT. The encoded protein is CGDRDTEAFF.

This clonotype has just a few counts. The chain's CDR3 is CSPARREGSIDTQYF. The CDR3 DNA follows: TGCAGTCCCGCTCGGCGGGAGGGCTCTATAGATACGCAGTATTTT. The chain joins TRBV20-1 to TRBJ2-3; 9 bases fit TRBD2. The CDR3 is 15 residues long. V shed 8 bases, J shed 5 bases, and the junction held 14 bases outside the gene matches. The germline V gene encodes CDR1 DFQATT and CDR2 SNEGSKA (reference sequence).

This clonotype was detected a few times. This sequence joins TRBV15 and TRBJ1-2; possible D gene TRBD1, 6 bases. With 0 bases removed from V and 4 bases from J, the gap between germline ends came to 6 bases. Germline CDR1 and CDR2: LNHNV and YYDKDF (reference sequence). The length of the CDR3 is 13 residues. The CDR3 spells CATSRDRGYGYTF. CDR3 DNA sequence: TGTGCCACCAGCAGAGACAGGGGCTATGGCTACACCTTC.

The chain employs TRBV6-5 and TRBJ2-6; 11 bases map to TRBD2. Trimming took 6 bases from V and 0 from J; bases not matched to a gene: 4. Germline loops: CDR1 MNHEY, CDR2 SVGAGI. This CDR3 has 17 amino acids. CDR3 amino acids: CASSLTSGASGANVLTF. CDR3 sequence (DNA): TGTGCCAGCAGCTTGACTAGCGGGGCCTCTGGGGCCAACGTCCTGACTTTC.

This clonotype was counted a few times. J is TRBJ2-7 and V is TRBV28; possibly TRBD2 for D (5 bases). Trimming removed 3 bases from V and 3 bases from J, with 12 bases in between. Per the germline V gene, CDR1 is MDHEN and CDR2 is SYDVKM. The CDR3 has 14 residues. CDR3 coding DNA: TGTGCCAGCAGTTTCCTCGGAAGCGGCTACGAGCAGTACTTC. Translating it yields CASSFLGSGYEQYF.

This rearrangement joins TRBV7-9 to TRBJ2-7, with a possible D match to TRBD2 (7 bases). In germline, CDR1 is SEHNR, CDR2 FQNEAQ (reference sequence). The CDR3 contains 12 residues. V lost 3 bases, J lost 12 bases, and 15 bases lay in between. CDR3 DNA sequence: TGTGCCAGCAGCTTGGGGGGCGGGGGTATGTACTTC. Translating it yields CASSLGGGGMYF.

This clonotype was recorded at least ten times. The V call is TRBV7-9, the J call TRBJ2-2; D is undetermined. The CDR3 runs 13 residues. Germline V lookup: CDR1 SEHNR, CDR2 FQNEAQ (reference sequence). Trimming left V 7 bases short and J 7 bases short, with 13 bases between. CDR3 protein: CASTRPAVGELFF. In DNA, the CDR3 is TGTGCCAGCACTCGGCCGGCGGTCGGGGAGCTGTTTTTT.

This chain links TRBV12-3 or TRBV12-4 with TRBJ1-5, with no clear D. The CDR3 is made up of 14 amino acids. V was pared by 2 bases and J by 4 bases, with 9 bases between. CDR3 bases: TGTGCCAGCAGTTTACAGTCGGGGAATCAGCCCCAGCATTTT. This codes for CASSLQSGNQPQHF.

The chain carries TRBV3-1 and TRBJ2-7; no definite D call. This CDR3 contains 15 residues. Germline V gives CDR1 LGHDT, CDR2 YNNKEL (reference sequence). V lost 3 bases, J lost 2 bases, and 14 bases lay in between. The CDR3 protein is CASSQTRVFTYEQYF. The CDR3 nucleotides are TGTGCCAGCAGCCAGACCCGGGTCTTTACCTACGAGCAGTACTTC.

This chain joins TRBV7-9 and TRBJ1-1; D might be TRBD1 (5 bases). Germline-derived CDR1 and CDR2 are SEHNR and FQNEAQ (reference sequence). The CDR3 has 16 residues. Trimming pared 5 bases from V and 5 bases from J, leaving 21 bases between. The CDR3 sequence: CASSLGAALPLTEAFF. As DNA, the CDR3 is TGTGCCAGCAGCCTAGGGGCAGCGTTACCCCTTACTGAAGCTTTCTTT.

This clonotype was counted a few times. The chain joins TRBV5-5 to TRBJ2-1, with D perhaps TRBD1 (5 bases). The CDR3 loop spans 17 amino acids. V lost 0 bases, J lost 4 bases, and 17 bases lay in between. The germline gives CDR1 SGHKS, CDR2 YYEKEE (reference sequence). This CDR3 reads CASSLAPQGLGYNEQFF. CDR3 coding DNA: TGTGCCAGCAGCTTGGCGCCCCAGGGCCTGGGGTACAATGAGCAGTTCTTC. The entire variable domain, with the rest obtained from reference TRBV5-5 and TRBJ2-1, is as follows: DAGVTQSPTHLIKTRGQQVTLRCSPISGHKSVSWYQQVLGQGPQFIFQYYEKEERGRGNFPDRFSARQFPNYSSELNVNALLLGDSALYLCASSLAPQGLGYNEQFFGPGTRLTVL.

This clonotype was found many times. The chain recombines TRBV7-9 with TRBJ2-1; 9 nucleotides line up with TRBD2. CDR3 size: 15 residues. Germline CDR1 SEHNR, CDR2 FQNEAQ (reference sequence). J gave up 5 bases and V 2 bases, and 4 bases lay outside the gene matches. Here the CDR3 reads CASSLFSSGDNEQFF. CDR3 bases: TGTGCCAGCAGCTTATTTTCTAGCGGGGACAATGAGCAGTTCTTC.

This clonotype was observed a few times. The rearrangement links TRBV4-3 to TRBJ2-2; TRBD1 agrees at 11 bases. Losses at the gene ends were 0 bases for V and 6 bases for J; bases not matched to a gene: 9. CDR1 LGHNA and CDR2 YSLEER come from the germline V gene. CDR3 length: 18 amino acids. In DNA, the CDR3 is TGCGCCAGCAGCCAAGATCGGCGGGACAGGGGGTTCGCCGGGGAGCTGTTTTTT. Amino acids: CASSQDRRDRGFAGELFF.

The rearrangement joins TRBV9 to TRBJ1-1, with 8 bases matching TRBD1. The CDR3 is 18 residues long. J was trimmed by 3 bases and V by 1 base; bases with no gene match: 14. Germline values: CDR1 SGDLS, CDR2 YYNGEE. CDR3 DNA sequence: TGTGCCAGCAGCGTATCCGGGACAGGAGCCATATTGCACACTGAAGCTTTCTTT. Protein: CASSVSGTGAILHTEAFF.

The DNA of the CDR3 is TGTGCCAGCAGTGAATGGGGGCGTGGGGAACCGCAAGAGACCCAGTACTTC. Translation: CASSEWGRGEPQETQYF. The chain carries TRBV25-1 and TRBJ2-5; D possibly corresponds to TRBD1 (6 bases). The CDR3 has 17 amino acids. V lost 1 base and J lost 2, with 17 bases in between. Germline V gene lookup returns CDR1 MGHDK and CDR2 SYGVNS.

This clonotype was seen repeatedly, ten times or more. This chain connects TRBV5-6 to TRBJ1-6; D ambiguous. The CDR3 has 15 amino acids. V was shortened by 4 bases and J by 12 bases, with 20 bases between the two germline ends. Germline V lookup: CDR1 SGHDT, CDR2 YYEEEE. The CDR3 loop is CASSGDSGVKLPLHF. The CDR3 bases are TGTGCCAGCAGCGGTGATTCCGGGGTGAAATTACCCCTCCACTTT.

The CDR3 DNA reads as TGTGCCAGCAGCGTAGGCTGGGAGGGTGACGCCTATGGCTACACCTTC. It translates to CASSVGWEGDAYGYTF. This chain connects TRBV9 to TRBJ1-2; no clear D. The CDR3 extends over 16 amino acids. Trimming cost V 0 bases and J 4 bases, with 16 bases left between them. Germline CDR1 is SGDLS and CDR2 is YYNGEE.

The chain combines TRBV5-1 with TRBJ2-6; 9 bases align to TRBD2. The CDR3 has 16 residues. CDR1 SGHRS and CDR2 YFSETQ come from the germline V gene. The V segment lost 1 base and the J segment 4 bases; nucleotides outside the gene matches: 3. CDR3 loop: CASSLSGLAGANVLTF. The CDR3 DNA reads as TGCGCCAGCAGCTTGAGTGGACTAGCGGGGGCCAACGTCCTGACTTTC.

This clonotype was observed a few times. The chain carries TRBV4-1 and TRBJ2-7; D ambiguous. V shed 4 bases and J shed 2 bases, with 15 bases lying between them. The length of the CDR3 is 15 residues. Germline CDR1 and CDR2: MGHRA and YSYEKL. The CDR3 reads CASSPRTSYPYEQYF. Here the CDR3 DNA reads TGCGCCAGCAGCCCGAGAACCTCCTACCCCTACGAGCAGTACTTC.

The genes are TRBV7-2 and TRBJ2-1; 15 bases are a match to TRBD2. Unmatched junction bases numbered 3, after V lost 3 bases and J lost 0 bases. Looked up from germline, CDR1 is SGHTA and CDR2 is FQGNSA. There are 18 residues in the CDR3. As DNA, the CDR3 is TGTGCCAGCAGCTTGGGACTAGCGGGAGGAACCTCCTACAATGAGCAGTTCTTC. Its protein is CASSLGLAGGTSYNEQFF. Drawing the rest from reference TRBV7-2 and TRBJ2-1, the complete variable domain is GAGVSQSPSNKVTEKGKDVELRCDPISGHTALYWYRQSLGQGLEFLIYFQGNSAPDKSGLPSDRFSAERTGGSVSTLTIQRTQQEDSAVYLCASSLGLAGGTSYNEQFFGPGTRLTVL.

V gene TRBV12-3 or TRBV12-4 combines with J gene TRBJ2-1, with 8 bases lining up with TRBD2. Unmatched junction bases numbered 10, after V lost 7 bases and J lost 2 bases. This CDR3 has 16 amino acids. The CDR3 sequence is CASTPRGRGAYNEQFF. The CDR3 nucleotides read TGTGCCAGCACTCCCCGGGGGCGGGGGGCCTACAATGAGCAGTTCTTC.

This clonotype was detected only a few times. The chain is built from TRBV20-1 and TRBJ1-6; D gene unclear. This CDR3 comprises 15 residues. V lost 3 bases, J lost 1 base, and 10 bases lay in between. The germline V gene encodes CDR1 DFQATT and CDR2 SNEGSKA (reference sequence). CDR3 nucleotides: TGCAGTGCTAGGGGAGAGGGTTCCTATAATTCACCCCTCCACTTT. Translated: CSARGEGSYNSPLHF.